The 27 T cell receptor beta chains in this list originate from one sample, sequenced in a study of T cells in Graves' hyperthyroidism and ophthalmopathy. Amplification of TCR beta CDR3 regions was performed using RNA transcripts as template. The HTBI primer set drove a first-round RT-PCR of the TCR CDR3. TCRdb re-derived calls from the multiplex PCR reads in MiXCR, one entry per CDR3 protein. The sample holds around 200,000 distinct CDR3 sequences, more than 15% seen once. The sequencing input was blood. Source of these receptors: a woman in her forties or fifties with Graves' hyperthyroidism.

Many counts were recorded for this clonotype. The rearrangement links TRBV11-2 to TRBJ2-7; 7 positions match TRBD1. The CDR3 sequence is 15 residues long. The J segment lost 2 bases and the V segment lost 5 bases, leaving 9 bases of the junction unmatched. Germline loops: CDR1 SGHAT, CDR2 FQNNGV. CDR3 sequence: CASSHLRGPTYEQYF. Here the CDR3 DNA reads TGTGCCAGCAGCCACTTGAGGGGGCCAACCTACGAGCAGTACTTC.

The gene calls are TRBV11-2 and TRBJ2-1; 12 bases map to TRBD1. V was clipped by 4 bases and J by 9 bases; unmatched bases: 4. This CDR3 is 14 amino acids long. The germline V gene encodes CDR1 SGHAT and CDR2 FQNNGV. The CDR3 loop reads CASSSGTGGFEQFF. The CDR3 bases are TGTGCCAGCAGCTCGGGGACAGGGGGCTTTGAGCAGTTCTTC.

There are many counts of this clonotype. This chain connects TRBV11-1 to TRBJ1-6; 8 bases line up with TRBD1. The ends lost 5 bases at V and 7 bases at J; junction bases unmatched: 4. The germline V gene has CDR1 SGHAT and CDR2 FQDESV (reference sequence). This CDR3 region has 14 residues. The CDR3 spells CASSEWDRNSPLHF. The CDR3 coding sequence is TGTGCCAGCAGCGAATGGGACAGGAATTCACCCCTCCACTTT.

V usage is TRBV19 and J usage is TRBJ1-2; D perhaps matches TRBD1 (5 bases). V was trimmed by 2 bases and J by 12 bases, leaving 19 bases between them. The CDR3 is 14 amino acids. Germline V lookup: CDR1 LNHDA, CDR2 SQIVND (reference sequence). The CDR3 DNA reads as TGTGCCAGTAGTATAAGCTCCAGGGCTAGCGGCCACACCTTC. Protein: CASSISSRASGHTF.

Worth noting for this clonotype: A much more abundant neighbour one base away suggests this may be a read error. This sequence joins TRBV18 and TRBJ2-7, with D possibly TRBD1 on 6 matching bases. This CDR3 has 14 residues. Germline V gene lookup returns CDR1 KGHSH and CDR2 LQKENI. Here the CDR3 DNA reads TGTGCCAGCTCACCCGGGACAACTACCTACGAGCGGTACTTC. Translated, it gives CASSPGTTTYERYF.

Comment on this clonotype: A read error may be the cause here, since a much bigger clone is one base away. The chain employs TRBV7-2 and TRBJ2-7; 7 positions agree with TRBD1. V shed 3 bases and J 6 bases; nucleotides not matched to a gene: 8. Germline CDR1 SGHTA, CDR2 FQGNSA. The length of the CDR3 is 14 residues. The CDR3 DNA reads TGTGCCAGCAGCTTCCGGGGCAGGGGGTTCGAGCAGTACTTC. This encodes CASSFRGRGFEQYF.

This rearrangement joins TRBV4-3 to TRBJ1-4; the D is unclear. This CDR3 region has 15 residues. CDR1 is LGHNA and CDR2 is YSLEER in the germline V gene. Trimming removed 2 bases from V and 0 bases from J, with 7 bases in between. Here the CDR3 DNA reads TGCGCCAGCAGCCAACTCCCGCCAACTAATGAAAAACTGTTTTTT. Amino acid sequence: CASSQLPPTNEKLFF.

In this sample, this clonotype turned up a few times. J is TRBJ2-7 and V is TRBV18, with TRBD2 identical over 11 bases. CDR1 KGHSH and CDR2 LQKENI come from the germline V gene. Unmatched junction bases numbered 9, after V lost 8 bases and J lost 3 bases. CDR3 size: 15 residues. CDR3 residues: CASAEGLADLYEQYF. CDR3 DNA: TGTGCCAGCGCTGAGGGACTAGCGGATCTCTACGAGCAGTACTTC.

There are many counts of this clonotype. The chain uses TRBV5-1 and TRBJ2-7; 12 bases match TRBD1. The CDR3 sequence is 15 residues long. Trimming took 4 bases from V and 5 from J; bases not matched to a gene: 7. The germline CDR1 and CDR2 sequences are SGHRS and YFSETQ. DNA of the CDR3: TGCGCCAGCAGCGAGACCGGGACAGGGGGCGACGAGCAGTACTTC. It yields the protein CASSETGTGGDEQYF.

The chain joins TRBV6-1 to TRBJ2-5, with TRBD2 as a possible D gene (5 bases). With 3 bases removed from V and 6 bases from J, the gap between germline ends came to 20 bases. Germline-derived CDR1 and CDR2 are MNHNS and SASEGT. The CDR3 sequence is 16 residues long. This CDR3 reads CASSDRGWVSSQTQYF. Written as DNA, the CDR3 is TGTGCCAGCAGTGATAGAGGGTGGGTTTCTTCCCAGACCCAGTACTTC.

The chain links TRBV5-1 to TRBJ1-2; D is uncertain. The CDR3 consists of 13 residues. From germline, CDR1 is SGHRS and CDR2 YFSETQ. Between the trimmed V and J ends, which lost 2 bases and 2 bases, there was a span of 7 bases. The CDR3 region is CASSLSYNYGYTF. The CDR3 DNA reads as TGCGCCAGCAGCTTAAGTTACAACTATGGCTACACCTTC.

The chain is built from TRBV2 and TRBJ1-1, with D unresolved. The CDR3 has 12 residues. Germline V gene data show CDR1 as SNHLY and CDR2 as FYNNEI. Trimming removed 6 bases at V and 2 bases at J, with 7 bases between. The CDR3 DNA is TGTGCCAGCAGGGTCAGAAACACTGAAGCTTTCTTT. Protein product: CASRVRNTEAFF.

Ten or more counts support this clonotype. This chain joins TRBV6-5 and TRBJ1-2; D gene ambiguous. The CDR3 sequence is 14 residues long. Trimming shortened V by 2 bases and J by 4 bases, and 11 bases separated the two germline ends. From germline, CDR1 is MNHEY and CDR2 SVGAGI. This chain's CDR3 is CASSYGGSSYGYTF. CDR3 DNA: TGTGCCAGCAGTTACGGCGGCTCATCCTATGGCTACACCTTC.

This chain uses TRBV11-1 with TRBJ2-5; weak D call: TRBD1 (5 bases). The CDR3 runs 14 residues. Germline V gene lookup returns CDR1 SGHAT and CDR2 FQDESV (reference sequence). V was clipped by 4 bases and J by 3 bases, with 12 bases between them. This CDR3 is CASSYLRVEETQYF. CDR3 DNA sequence: TGTGCCAGCAGCTACCTCAGGGTGGAAGAGACCCAGTACTTC.

A word on this clonotype: This may arise from a read error, as a much more abundant clone is one base away. This chain uses TRBV5-8 with TRBJ2-2; D tentatively reads TRBD1 or TRBD2 (5 bases each). The CDR3 is made up of 14 amino acids. The V gene's germline CDR1 is SGHTS and CDR2 YDEGEE. The CDR3 DNA reads as TGTGCCAGCAGCCCCGGCCTGGGGACCGAGGAGCTGTTTTTT. Protein: CASSPGLGTEELFF.

This clonotype was seen ten or more times. The J gene is TRBJ1-1, the V gene TRBV6-2 or TRBV6-3, with D hard to call. The CDR3 has 13 amino acids. CDR1 and CDR2 from the germline V gene are MNHEY and SVGEGT. Trimming took off 8 bases at V and 4 bases at J, with 14 bases between the two ends. The CDR3 is CASADTFPTEAFF. Here the CDR3 DNA reads TGTGCCAGCGCCGACACCTTCCCCACTGAAGCTTTCTTT.

The chain employs TRBV4-1 and TRBJ1-2, with TRBD1 identical over 9 bases. The trim removed 0 bases at V and 4 bases at J, leaving 6 bases unmatched. CDR1 and CDR2 from the germline V gene are MGHRA and YSYEKL. The CDR3 runs 16 residues. CDR3 amino acids: CASSQDQRDRVYGYTF. The CDR3 DNA reads as TGCGCCAGCAGCCAAGATCAAAGGGACAGGGTCTATGGCTACACCTTC.

The table lists this clonotype with many counts. This sequence joins TRBV6-6 and TRBJ2-5; 10 bases match TRBD2. Germline CDR1 is MNHNY and CDR2 is SVGAGI (reference sequence). V lost 0 bases, J lost 4 bases, and 8 bases stayed unmatched. The CDR3 is 17 amino acids. CDR3 loop: CASSYSASGGLLETQYF. The CDR3 DNA follows: TGTGCCAGCAGTTACTCGGCTAGCGGGGGCCTTCTAGAGACCCAGTACTTC.

This clonotype was detected many times. The genes are TRBV2 and TRBJ2-1, with 7 positions matching TRBD2. Germline V CDR1 and CDR2: SNHLY, FYNNEI. The CDR3 loop spans 15 amino acids. With 3 bases clipped from V and 2 bases from J, the junction kept 4 bases outside the gene matches. The CDR3 bases are TGTGCCAGCAGTGAGTACGGGGGGACCTACAATGAGCAGTTCTTC. This gives the protein CASSEYGGTYNEQFF.

This clonotype occurred many times. This sequence joins TRBV12-3 or TRBV12-4 and TRBJ1-1; no definite D call. V shed 5 bases and J shed 8 bases, with 12 bases lying between them. The CDR3 consists of 12 residues. In DNA, the CDR3 is TGTGCCAGCAGTCCGTGGACCGGAGAAGCTTTCTTT. Translating gives CASSPWTGEAFF.

Ten or more counts support this clonotype. The rearrangement uses TRBV12-3 or TRBV12-4 and TRBJ1-1, with 7 bases lining up with TRBD1. This CDR3 is 13 amino acids long. With V trimmed by 6 bases and J by 5 bases, 6 bases remained unmatched. CDR3 in amino acids: CASRKTGSTEAFF. The CDR3 bases are TGTGCCAGCAGGAAGACAGGGAGTACTGAAGCTTTCTTT.

This clonotype was detected ten times or more. The V gene is TRBV7-8, the J gene TRBJ1-1; no clear D gene. The CDR3 sequence is 12 residues long. V was pared by 8 bases and J by 5 bases, with 12 bases between. Germline CDR1 is SGHVS and CDR2 is FQNEAQ. The CDR3 nucleotides are TGTGCCAGCGGATTAATAAGTACTGAAGCTTTCTTT. Protein: CASGLISTEAFF.

The chain links TRBV2 to TRBJ1-5; D uncertain. The CDR3 extends over 14 amino acids. Germline values: CDR1 SNHLY, CDR2 FYNNEI. Trimming took 2 bases from V and 4 from J, leaving 9 bases between them. The CDR3 protein is CASSERRSNQPQHF. The CDR3 bases are TGTGCCAGCAGTGAACGCAGGTCTAATCAGCCCCAGCATTTT. Drawing the rest from reference TRBV2 and TRBJ1-5, the complete variable domain is EPEVTQTPSHQVTQMGQEVILRCVPISNHLYFYWYRQILGQKVEFLVSFYNNEISEKSEIFDDQFSVERPDGSNFTLKIRSTKLEDSAMYFCASSERRSNQPQHFGDGTRLSIL.

This clonotype was picked up many times. This rearrangement joins TRBV19 to TRBJ1-6, with D perhaps TRBD1 (5 bases). Germline V lookup: CDR1 LNHDA, CDR2 SQIVND (reference sequence). Trimming took 6 bases from V and 7 from J, leaving 13 bases between them. CDR3 length equals 14 residues. CDR3 DNA sequence: TGTGCCAGTAGCCCACAGGTACCCAATTCACCCCTCCACTTT. This sequence encodes CASSPQVPNSPLHF.

This clonotype was observed many times. This chain connects TRBV5-1 to TRBJ2-7, with D unresolved. Germline V gene data show CDR1 as SGHRS and CDR2 as YFSETQ. This CDR3 spans 15 amino acids. The V end lost 1 base, the J end lost 3 bases, and 14 bases lay between the germline ends. The CDR3 DNA sequence: TGCGCCAGCAGCTTGTTTATAGTGAACGACTACGAGCAGTACTTC. Translated, it gives CASSLFIVNDYEQYF.

The table lists this clonotype with many counts. The CDR3, as DNA: TGCGCCAGCAGCCAAGATCTCACCGATTACGCTGAAGCTTTCTTT. This encodes CASSQDLTDYAEAFF. The genes are TRBV4-1 and TRBJ1-1, with D unclear. The CDR3 sequence is 15 residues long. The germline CDR1 and CDR2 sequences are MGHRA and YSYEKL. V was shortened by 0 bases and J by 6 bases, with 14 bases between the two germline ends.

The chain links TRBV11-1 to TRBJ2-7; D possibly corresponds to TRBD1 (6 bases). V shed 5 bases and J shed 2 bases, with 13 bases lying between them. From germline, CDR1 is SGHAT and CDR2 FQDESV (reference sequence). This CDR3 spans 14 amino acids. CDR3 nucleotide sequence: TGTGCCAGCAGCCACTGGACAGCAACCTACGAGCAGTACTTC. It specifies CASSHWTATYEQYF.